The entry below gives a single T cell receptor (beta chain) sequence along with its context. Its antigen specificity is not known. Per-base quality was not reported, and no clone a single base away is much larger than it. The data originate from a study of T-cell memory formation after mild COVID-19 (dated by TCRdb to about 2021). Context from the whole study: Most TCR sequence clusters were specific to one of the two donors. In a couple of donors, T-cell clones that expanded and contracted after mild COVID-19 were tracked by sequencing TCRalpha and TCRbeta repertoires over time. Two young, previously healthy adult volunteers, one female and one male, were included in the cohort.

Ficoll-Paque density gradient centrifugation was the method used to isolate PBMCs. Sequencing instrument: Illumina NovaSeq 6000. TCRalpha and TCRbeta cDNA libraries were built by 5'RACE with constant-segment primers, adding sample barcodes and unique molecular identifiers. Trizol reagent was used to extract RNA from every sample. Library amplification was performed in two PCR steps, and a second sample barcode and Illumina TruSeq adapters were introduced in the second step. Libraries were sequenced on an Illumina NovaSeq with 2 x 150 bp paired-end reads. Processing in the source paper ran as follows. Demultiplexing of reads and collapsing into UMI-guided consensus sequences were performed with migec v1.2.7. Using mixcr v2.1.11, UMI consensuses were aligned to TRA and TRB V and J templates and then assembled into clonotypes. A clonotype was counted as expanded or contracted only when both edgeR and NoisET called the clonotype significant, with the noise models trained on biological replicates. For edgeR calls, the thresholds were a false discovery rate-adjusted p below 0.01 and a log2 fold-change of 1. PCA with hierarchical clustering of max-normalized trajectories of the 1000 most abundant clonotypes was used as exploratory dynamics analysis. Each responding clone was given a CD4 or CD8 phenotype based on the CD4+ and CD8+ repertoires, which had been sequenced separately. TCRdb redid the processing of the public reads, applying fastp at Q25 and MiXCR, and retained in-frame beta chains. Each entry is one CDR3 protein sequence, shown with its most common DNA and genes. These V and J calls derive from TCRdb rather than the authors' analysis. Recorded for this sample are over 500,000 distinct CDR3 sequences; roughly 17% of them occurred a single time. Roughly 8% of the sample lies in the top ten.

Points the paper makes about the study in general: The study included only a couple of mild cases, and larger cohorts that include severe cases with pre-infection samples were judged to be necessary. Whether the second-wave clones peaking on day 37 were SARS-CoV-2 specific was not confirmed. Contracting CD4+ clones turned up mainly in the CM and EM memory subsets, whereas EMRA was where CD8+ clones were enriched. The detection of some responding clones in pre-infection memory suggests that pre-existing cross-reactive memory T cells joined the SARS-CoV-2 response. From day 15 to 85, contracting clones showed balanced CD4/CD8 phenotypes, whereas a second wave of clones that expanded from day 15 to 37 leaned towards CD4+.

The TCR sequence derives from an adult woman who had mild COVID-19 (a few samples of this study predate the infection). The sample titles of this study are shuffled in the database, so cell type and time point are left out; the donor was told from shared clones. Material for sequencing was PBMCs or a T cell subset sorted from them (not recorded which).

The CDR3 reads as follows: CSVGSRGTDTQYF. The nucleotide sequence is given as TGCAGCGTTGGCAGTCGGGGCACAGATACGCAGTATTTT. The chain was built from TRBV29-1 and TRBJ2-3, with the D gene call left open. Based on the germline V gene, the CDR1 and CDR2 sequences are SQVTM and ANQGSEA. Its CDR3 holds 13 amino acids, cysteine through phenylalanine. The kept DNA is CDR3 alone, 39 bases in frame from the first base. Trimming takes 4 bases from V and 1 base from J, and the germline ends sit 9 bases apart.